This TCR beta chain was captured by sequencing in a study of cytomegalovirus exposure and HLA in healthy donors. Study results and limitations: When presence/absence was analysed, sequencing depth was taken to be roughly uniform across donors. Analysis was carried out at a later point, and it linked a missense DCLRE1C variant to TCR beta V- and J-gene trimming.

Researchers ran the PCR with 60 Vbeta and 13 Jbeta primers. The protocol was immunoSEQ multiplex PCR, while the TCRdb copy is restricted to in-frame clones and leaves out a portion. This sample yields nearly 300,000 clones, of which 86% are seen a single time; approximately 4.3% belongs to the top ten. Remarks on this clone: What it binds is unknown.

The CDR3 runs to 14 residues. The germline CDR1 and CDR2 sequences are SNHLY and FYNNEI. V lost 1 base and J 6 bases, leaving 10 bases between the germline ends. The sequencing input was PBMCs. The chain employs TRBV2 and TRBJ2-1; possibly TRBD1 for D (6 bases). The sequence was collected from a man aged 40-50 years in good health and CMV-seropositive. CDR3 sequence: CASSEEMDSNEQFF. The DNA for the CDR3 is TGTGCCAGCAGTGAAGAGATGGACAGCAATGAGCAGTTCTTC.